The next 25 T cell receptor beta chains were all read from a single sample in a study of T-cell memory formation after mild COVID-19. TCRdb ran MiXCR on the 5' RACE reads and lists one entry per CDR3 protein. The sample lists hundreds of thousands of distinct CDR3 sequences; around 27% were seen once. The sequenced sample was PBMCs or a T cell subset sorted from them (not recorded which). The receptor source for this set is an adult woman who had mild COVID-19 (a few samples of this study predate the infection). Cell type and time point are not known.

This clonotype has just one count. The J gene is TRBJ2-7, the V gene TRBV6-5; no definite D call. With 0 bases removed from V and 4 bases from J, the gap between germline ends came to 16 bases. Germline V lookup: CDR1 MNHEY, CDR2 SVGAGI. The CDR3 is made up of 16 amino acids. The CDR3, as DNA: TGTGCCAGCAGTTACTCGTTGGCGGTAACCCTTTACGAGCAGTACTTC. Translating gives CASSYSLAVTLYEQYF.

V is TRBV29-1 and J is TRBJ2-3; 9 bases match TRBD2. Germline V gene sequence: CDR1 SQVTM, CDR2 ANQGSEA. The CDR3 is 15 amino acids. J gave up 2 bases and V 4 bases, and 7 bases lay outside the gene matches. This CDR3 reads CSVGASGTNTDTQYF. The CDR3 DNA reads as TGCAGCGTTGGGGCTAGCGGGACCAACACAGATACGCAGTATTTT.

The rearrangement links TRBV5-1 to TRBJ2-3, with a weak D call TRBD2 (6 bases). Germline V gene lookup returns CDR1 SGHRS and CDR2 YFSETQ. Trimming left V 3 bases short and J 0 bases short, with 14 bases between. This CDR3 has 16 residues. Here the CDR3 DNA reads TGCGCCAGCAGCTCCCTCCCGGGGACTAGCACAGATACGCAGTATTTT. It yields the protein CASSSLPGTSTDTQYF.

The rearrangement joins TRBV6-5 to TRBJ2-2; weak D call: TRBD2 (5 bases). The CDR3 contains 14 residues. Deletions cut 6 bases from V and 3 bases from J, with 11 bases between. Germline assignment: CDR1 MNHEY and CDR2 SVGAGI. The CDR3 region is CASSPGSYTGELFF. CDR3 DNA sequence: TGTGCCAGCAGCCCGGGGAGCTACACCGGGGAGCTGTTTTTT.

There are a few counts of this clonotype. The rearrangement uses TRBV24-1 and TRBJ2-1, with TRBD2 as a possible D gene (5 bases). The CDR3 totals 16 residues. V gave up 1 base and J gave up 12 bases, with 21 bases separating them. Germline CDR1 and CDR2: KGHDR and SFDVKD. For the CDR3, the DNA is TGTGCCACCAGTGATTTTGCTAAGGGAGCGGCCATGGGGCAGTTCTTC. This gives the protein CATSDFAKGAAMGQFF.

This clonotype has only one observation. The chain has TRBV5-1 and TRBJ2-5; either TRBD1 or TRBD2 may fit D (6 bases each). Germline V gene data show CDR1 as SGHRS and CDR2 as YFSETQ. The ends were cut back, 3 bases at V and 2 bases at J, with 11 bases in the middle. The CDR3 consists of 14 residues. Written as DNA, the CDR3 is TGCGCCAGCAGCTGGGGGGCAGGACAAGAGACCCAGTACTTC. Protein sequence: CASSWGAGQETQYF.

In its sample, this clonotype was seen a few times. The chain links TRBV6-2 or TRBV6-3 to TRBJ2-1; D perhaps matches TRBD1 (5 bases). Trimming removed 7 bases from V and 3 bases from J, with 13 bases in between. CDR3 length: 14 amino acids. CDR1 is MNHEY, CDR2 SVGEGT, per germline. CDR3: CASIGARLYNEQFF. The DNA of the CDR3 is TGTGCCAGCATAGGGGCCAGACTCTACAATGAGCAGTTCTTC.

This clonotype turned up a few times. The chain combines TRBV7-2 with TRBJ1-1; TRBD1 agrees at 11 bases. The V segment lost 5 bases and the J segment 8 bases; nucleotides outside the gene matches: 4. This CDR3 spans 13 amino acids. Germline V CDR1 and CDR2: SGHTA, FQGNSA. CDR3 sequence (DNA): TGTGCCAGCAGCGTCGGGACAGGGGGGGAAGCTTTCTTT. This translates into CASSVGTGGEAFF.

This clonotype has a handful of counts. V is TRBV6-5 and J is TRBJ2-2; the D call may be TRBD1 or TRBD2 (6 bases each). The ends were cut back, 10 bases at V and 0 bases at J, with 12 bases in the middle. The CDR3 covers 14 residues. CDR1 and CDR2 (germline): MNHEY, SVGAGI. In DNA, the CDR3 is TGTGCCACCAGGGGACTTTCGAACACCGGGGAGCTGTTTTTT. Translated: CATRGLSNTGELFF.

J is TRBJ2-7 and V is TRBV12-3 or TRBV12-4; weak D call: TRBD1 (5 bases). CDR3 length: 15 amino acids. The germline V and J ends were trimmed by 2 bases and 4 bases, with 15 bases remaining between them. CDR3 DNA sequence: TGTGCCAGCAGTTTAAGGGGAAGAGGCGGATACGAGCAGTACTTC. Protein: CASSLRGRGGYEQYF.

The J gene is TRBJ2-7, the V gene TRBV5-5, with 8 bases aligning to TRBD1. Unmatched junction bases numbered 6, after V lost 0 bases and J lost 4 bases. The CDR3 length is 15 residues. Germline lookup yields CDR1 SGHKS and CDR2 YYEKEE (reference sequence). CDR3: CASSLAGRGLYEQYF. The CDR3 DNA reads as TGTGCCAGCAGCTTGGCAGGCAGGGGGCTTTACGAGCAGTACTTC.

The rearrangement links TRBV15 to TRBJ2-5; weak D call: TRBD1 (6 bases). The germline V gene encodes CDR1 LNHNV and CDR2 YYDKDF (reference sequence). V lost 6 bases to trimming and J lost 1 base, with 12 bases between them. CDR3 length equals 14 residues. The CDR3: CATSIGQIQETQYF. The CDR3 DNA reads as TGTGCCACCAGTATCGGACAGATCCAAGAGACCCAGTACTTC.

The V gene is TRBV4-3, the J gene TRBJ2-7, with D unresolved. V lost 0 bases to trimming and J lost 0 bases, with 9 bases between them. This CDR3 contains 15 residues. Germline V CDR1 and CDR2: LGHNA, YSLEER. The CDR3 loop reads CASSQDLQFSYEQYF. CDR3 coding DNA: TGCGCCAGCAGCCAAGATTTACAGTTCTCCTACGAGCAGTACTTC.

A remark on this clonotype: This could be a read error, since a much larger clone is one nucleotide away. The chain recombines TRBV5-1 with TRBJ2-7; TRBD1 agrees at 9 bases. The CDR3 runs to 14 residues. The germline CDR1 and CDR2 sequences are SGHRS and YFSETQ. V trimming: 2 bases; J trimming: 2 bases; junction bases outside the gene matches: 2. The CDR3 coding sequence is TGCGCCAGCAGCTTCGGACAGGGGCCCTACGAGCAGTACTTC. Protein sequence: CASSFGQGPYEQYF.

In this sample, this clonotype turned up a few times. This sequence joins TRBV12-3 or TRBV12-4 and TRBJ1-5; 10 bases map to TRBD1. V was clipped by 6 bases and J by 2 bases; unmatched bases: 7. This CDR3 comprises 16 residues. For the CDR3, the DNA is TGTGCCAGCAGATCCTCCGGGACAGGGGGCAATCAGCCCCAGCATTTT. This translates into CASRSSGTGGNQPQHF.

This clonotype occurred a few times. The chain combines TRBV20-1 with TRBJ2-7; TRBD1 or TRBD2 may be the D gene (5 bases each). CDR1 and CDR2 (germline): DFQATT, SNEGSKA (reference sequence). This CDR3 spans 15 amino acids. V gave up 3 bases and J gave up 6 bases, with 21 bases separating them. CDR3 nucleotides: TGCAGTGCTAGCGGGGCGAGTGGGAGAGAGGGCGAGCAGTACTTC. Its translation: CSASGASGREGEQYF.

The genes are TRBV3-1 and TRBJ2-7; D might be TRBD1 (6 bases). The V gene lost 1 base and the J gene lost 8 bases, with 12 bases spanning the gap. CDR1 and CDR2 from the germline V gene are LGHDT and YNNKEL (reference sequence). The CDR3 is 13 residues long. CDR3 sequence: CASSQGAGDQQYF. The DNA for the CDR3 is TGTGCCAGCAGCCAAGGGGCAGGGGACCAGCAGTACTTC.

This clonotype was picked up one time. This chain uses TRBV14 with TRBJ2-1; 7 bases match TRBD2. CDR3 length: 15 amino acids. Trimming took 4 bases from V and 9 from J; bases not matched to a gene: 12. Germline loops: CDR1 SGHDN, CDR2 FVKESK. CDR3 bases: TGTGCCAGCAGCCTATGGGCGGGAGCGGAAAGTGAGCAGTTCTTC. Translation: CASSLWAGAESEQFF.

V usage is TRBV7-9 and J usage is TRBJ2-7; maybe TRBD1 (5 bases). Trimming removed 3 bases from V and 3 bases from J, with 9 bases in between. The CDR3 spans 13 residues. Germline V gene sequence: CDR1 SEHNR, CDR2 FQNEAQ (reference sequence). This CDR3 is CASSFPGNYEQYF. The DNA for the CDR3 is TGTGCCAGCAGCTTCCCAGGGAACTACGAGCAGTACTTC.

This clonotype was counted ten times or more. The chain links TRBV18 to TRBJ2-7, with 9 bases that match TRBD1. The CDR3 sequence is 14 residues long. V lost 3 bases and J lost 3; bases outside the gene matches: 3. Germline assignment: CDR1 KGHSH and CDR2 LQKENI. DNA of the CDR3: TGTGCCAGCTCACCGGACAGGGGAAGCTACGAGCAGTACTTC. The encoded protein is CASSPDRGSYEQYF. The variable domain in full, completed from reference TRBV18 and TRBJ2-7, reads NAGVMQNPRHLVRRRGQEARLRCSPMKGHSHVYWYRQLPEEGLKFMVYLQKENIIDESGMPKERFSAEFPKEGPSILRIQQVVRGDSAAYFCASSPDRGSYEQYFGPGTRLTVT.

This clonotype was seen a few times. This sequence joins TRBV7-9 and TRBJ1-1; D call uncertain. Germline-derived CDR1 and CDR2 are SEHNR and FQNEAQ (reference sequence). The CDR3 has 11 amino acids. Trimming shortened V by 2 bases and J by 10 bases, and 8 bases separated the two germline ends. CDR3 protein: CASSLSVGAFF. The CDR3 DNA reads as TGTGCCAGCAGCTTATCAGTTGGAGCTTTCTTT.

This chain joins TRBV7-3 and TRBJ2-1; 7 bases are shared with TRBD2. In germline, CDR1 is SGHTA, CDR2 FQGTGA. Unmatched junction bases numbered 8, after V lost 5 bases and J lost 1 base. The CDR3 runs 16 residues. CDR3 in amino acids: CASSAQSSGSYNEQFF. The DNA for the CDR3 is TGTGCCAGCAGCGCCCAGTCTAGCGGATCCTACAATGAGCAGTTCTTC.

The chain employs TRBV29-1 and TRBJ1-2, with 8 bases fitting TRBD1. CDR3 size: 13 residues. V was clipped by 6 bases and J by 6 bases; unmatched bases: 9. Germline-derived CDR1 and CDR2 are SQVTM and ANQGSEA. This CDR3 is CSVTDRGSNGYTF. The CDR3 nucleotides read TGCAGCGTAACCGACAGGGGTAGCAATGGCTACACCTTC.

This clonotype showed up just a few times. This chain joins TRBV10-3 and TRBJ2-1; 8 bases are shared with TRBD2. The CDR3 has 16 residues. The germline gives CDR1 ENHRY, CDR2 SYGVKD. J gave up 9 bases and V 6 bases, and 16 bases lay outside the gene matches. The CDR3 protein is CAISPGTRRVQCEQFF. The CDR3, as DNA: TGTGCCATCAGCCCCGGGACTAGAAGAGTGCAATGTGAGCAGTTCTTC.

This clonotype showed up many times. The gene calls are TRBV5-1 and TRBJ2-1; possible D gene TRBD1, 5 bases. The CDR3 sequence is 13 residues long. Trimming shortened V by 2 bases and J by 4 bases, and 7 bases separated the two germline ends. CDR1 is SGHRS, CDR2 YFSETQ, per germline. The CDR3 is CASSLGDYNEQFF. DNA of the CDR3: TGCGCCAGCAGCTTAGGGGATTACAATGAGCAGTTCTTC.